The clone carrying this TCR beta chain was seen a handful of times. The target antigen is unknown. The source of the sample is a study of vaccination and CD4 T cells after COVID-19. Treatment indicated: approximately 10-day PBMC culture with coronavirus spike peptide pools or control peptides (ViraFEST assay). Prior to the COVID-19 pandemic (2011-2018), the unexposed donor's CD4+ T cells were collected. Cultured CD4+ T-cell DNA underwent Oncomine TCR Beta short-read sequencing. MiXCR, applied by TCRdb to the PCR reads, yields one record per CDR3 protein. The sample includes roughly 7,000 distinct CDR3 sequences, approximately 44% seen only once; the top ten take approximately 37%. What was sequenced was CD4+ T cells from blood, cultured in vitro. The receptor comes from a human donor in good health.

This CDR3 reads CASSRTGGYTLHPNTGELFF. CDR3 DNA: TGTGCCAGCAGTAGGACAGGGGGATATACATTACACCCGAACACCGGGGAGCTGTTTTTT. The chain has TRBV28 and TRBJ2-2; 10 nucleotides match TRBD1. The J segment lost 0 bases and the V segment lost 5 bases, leaving 15 bases of the junction unmatched. Germline CDR1 MDHEN, CDR2 SYDVKM. The CDR3 covers 20 residues.